Listed here are 16 T cell receptor beta chains from one sample, sequenced in a study of T cell repertoires in cytomegalovirus infection. For these TCRs, the target antigens are not known. TCRdb processed the reads anew with MiXCR; each CDR3 protein has one entry. The sample gives 650,000 to 900,000 distinct CDR3 sequences, roughly 28% of which show up once; around 13% is in the top ten. Sequencing used cultured CD8+ T cells from PBMCs, obtained from culture after CMV antigen stimulation. All receptors derive from a human donor in good health (CMV status not recorded). Some clones in this sample may be carry-over from other donors' samples.

The chain has TRBV5-6 and TRBJ2-7, with D possibly being TRBD1 or TRBD2 (5 bases each). Deletions cut 5 bases from V and 4 bases from J, with 16 bases between. Germline V gene data show CDR1 as SGHDT and CDR2 as YYEEEE. The CDR3 consists of 14 residues. CDR3 sequence (DNA): TGTGCCAGCAGTCGACCGGGACGAGAATACGAGCAGTACGTC. Translating gives CASSRPGREYEQYV.

As to this clonotype: A much larger clone lies one base from this, so it may be a read error. The chain carries TRBV7-8 and TRBJ2-3; D is possibly TRBD2 (5 bases). The V and J ends lost 4 bases and 0 bases respectively, with 14 bases between them. The CDR3 length is 16 residues. Per the germline V gene, CDR1 is SGHVS and CDR2 is FQNEAQ. The CDR3 DNA is TGTGCCAGCAGCTCCCCTAGGCGGGTTAGCACAGATACGCAGTATTTT. It specifies CASSSPRRVSTDTQYF.

This clonotype showed up just a few times. This chain uses TRBV6-1 with TRBJ1-1, with D possibly matching TRBD1 (6 bases). The CDR3 runs to 13 residues. V shed 5 bases and J shed 7 bases, with 14 bases lying between them. Per germline, CDR1 MNHNS and CDR2 SASEGT. CDR3 amino acids: CASSTRGALEAFF. The DNA for the CDR3 is TGTGCCAGCAGTACCCGGGGGGCCCTTGAAGCTTTCTTT.

The rearrangement links TRBV19 to TRBJ2-7; D perhaps matches TRBD1 (6 bases). CDR1 is LNHDA, CDR2 SQIVND, per germline (reference sequence). Trimming stripped 9 bases from V and 3 bases from J, with 12 bases between. The CDR3 is made up of 12 amino acids. In DNA form, the CDR3 reads TGTGCCAGCTCCAGGGGTGTCTACGAGCAGTACTTC. Protein sequence: CASSRGVYEQYF.

The chain uses TRBV5-4 and TRBJ1-1; the match to TRBD1 covers 7 bases. This CDR3 region has 14 residues. Trimming cost V 4 bases and J 1 base; bases outside gene matches: 4. Germline V lookup: CDR1 SGHNT, CDR2 YYREEE (reference sequence). The CDR3 loop is CASSTGAGNTEAFF. For the CDR3, the DNA is TGTGCCAGCAGCACAGGGGCGGGGAACACTGAAGCTTTCTTT.

This clonotype appeared a few times. The genes are TRBV7-6 and TRBJ2-6; 7 positions match TRBD2. CDR3 length equals 17 residues. V gave up 5 bases and J gave up 1 base; unmatched junction bases: 8. The germline gives CDR1 SGHVS, CDR2 FNYEAQ. The CDR3 protein is CASSPPRGGSGANVLTF. In nucleotides, the CDR3 is TGTGCCAGCAGCCCCCCCCGGGGAGGGTCTGGGGCCAACGTCCTGACTTTC.

The rearrangement uses TRBV5-1 and TRBJ2-7, with TRBD1 as a possible D gene (6 bases). CDR1 and CDR2 from the germline V gene are SGHRS and YFSETQ. The CDR3 totals 14 residues. Between the trimmed V and J ends, which lost 2 bases and 4 bases, there was a span of 13 bases. The CDR3 DNA sequence: TGCGCCAGCAGCTTCCCGGACAGCGAGTACGAGCAGTACTTC. Its protein is CASSFPDSEYEQYF. Looking up the rest from reference TRBV5-1 and TRBJ2-7 gives the full variable domain: KAGVTQTPRYLIKTRGQQVTLSCSPISGHRSVSWYQQTPGQGLQFLFEYFSETQRNKGNFPGRFSGRQFSNSRSEMNVSTLELGDSALYLCASSFPDSEYEQYFGPGTRLTVT.

The gene calls are TRBV10-2 and TRBJ2-3; 8 nucleotides line up with TRBD2. Germline assignment: CDR1 WSHSY and CDR2 SAAADI. Trimming at V came to 6 bases and at J to 1 base, leaving 6 bases not matched to a gene. CDR3 length: 15 amino acids. CDR3 amino acids: CASRRGSGGTDTQYF. The CDR3 DNA is TGCGCCAGCAGGAGAGGTAGCGGGGGCACAGATACGCAGTATTTT.

V gene TRBV6-5 combines with J gene TRBJ1-5; maybe TRBD1 (6 bases). The V gene lost 2 bases and the J gene lost 0 bases, with 11 bases spanning the gap. Germline V CDR1 and CDR2: MNHEY, SVGAGI. The CDR3 has 16 amino acids. The CDR3 reads CASSYGTPYSNQPQHF. The CDR3 coding sequence is TGTGCCAGCAGTTACGGGACACCGTATAGCAATCAGCCCCAGCATTTT.

The chain has TRBV7-9 and TRBJ2-5, with 13 positions matching TRBD2. Germline CDR1 is SEHNR and CDR2 is FQNEAQ (reference sequence). J gave up 1 base and V 4 bases, and 3 bases lay outside the gene matches. This CDR3 has 16 residues. The CDR3 region has the DNA TGTGCCAGCAGCTACACTAGCGGGGGGGCCCAAGAGACCCAGTACTTC. It codes for CASSYTSGGAQETQYF.

Only a few counts were recorded for this clonotype. The chain recombines TRBV4-1 with TRBJ2-1; D not certain. The V gene's germline CDR1 is MGHRA and CDR2 YSYEKL. Trimming removed 3 bases at V and 5 bases at J, with 14 bases between. CDR3 length equals 15 residues. The CDR3 DNA is TGCGCCAGCAGCCAGGCTTTAAGAACCGACAATGAGCAGTTCTTC. Its translation: CASSQALRTDNEQFF.

On this clonotype itself: The germline gene is not matched at one end of the junction; a read error may be the cause. The chain is built from TRBV7-6 and TRBJ2-2; 7 nucleotides line up with TRBD1. The CDR3 is 17 amino acids. Per germline, CDR1 SGHVS and CDR2 FNYEAQ. This CDR3 is CASSLSRKGANTGERFF. The CDR3, as DNA: TGTGCCAGCAGCCTTTCCAGAAAGGGGGCGAACACCGGGGAGCGGTTTTTT.

This rearrangement joins TRBV25-1 to TRBJ2-5; D uncertain. The CDR3 contains 10 residues. Germline V gene sequence: CDR1 MGHDK, CDR2 SYGVNS. V lost 10 bases and J lost 5, with 8 bases in between. CDR3 residues: CATHEETQYF. The CDR3 coding sequence is TGTGCCACCCACGAGGAGACCCAGTACTTC.

This clonotype has a count of ten or more. The J gene is TRBJ2-1, the V gene TRBV7-2; 8 bases agree with TRBD1. CDR1 and CDR2 from the germline V gene are SGHTA and FQGNSA. V dropped 5 bases and J dropped 15; count of bases not matched to a gene: 9. This CDR3 spans 12 amino acids. Here the CDR3 reads CASSTTGGNPFF. CDR3 nucleotides: TGTGCCAGCAGCACCACAGGGGGAAATCCGTTCTTC.

This clonotype was seen ten or more times. The V and J genes are TRBV7-2 and TRBJ1-5, with D uncertain. The CDR3 is 15 residues long. Trimming stripped 1 base from V and 5 bases from J, with 12 bases between. Germline V CDR1 and CDR2: SGHTA, FQGNSA. CDR3 DNA sequence: TGTGCCAGCAGCTTAGACGCAGGCCGCGATCAGCCCCAGCATTTT. As protein: CASSLDAGRDQPQHF.

This clonotype has more than one count but fewer than ten. The rearrangement links TRBV6-6 to TRBJ2-5, with 7 bases fitting TRBD1. Trimming took 2 bases from V and 5 from J; bases not matched to a gene: 5. The germline V gene encodes CDR1 MNHNY and CDR2 SVGAGI (reference sequence). The CDR3 covers 14 residues. The CDR3 sequence is CASSYEGAWETQYF. CDR3 DNA sequence: TGTGCCAGCAGTTACGAGGGGGCCTGGGAGACCCAGTACTTC.